Each of the 16 T cell receptor beta chains below was sequenced from the same sample in a study of shared clonotypes between healthy human individuals. Terminally differentiated effector memory CD45RA+ cells were excluded from the naive CD8 cells, which were CD45RO-negative and positively selected for CCR7. The protocol was immunoSEQ multiplex PCR, while the TCRdb copy is restricted to in-frame clones and leaves out a portion. The top ten clones hold around 1.7% of a sample with millions of clones, under 95% of them seen once. What was sequenced was naive CD8+ T cells from PBMCs. The receptors were sampled from a man between 18 and 29 years old in good health. Some clones in this sample may be carry-over from other donors' samples.

The rearrangement joins TRBV7-2 to TRBJ2-7; possibly TRBD2 for D (6 bases). The CDR3 runs 15 residues. V dropped 0 bases and J dropped 9 bases, with 18 bases sitting between them. CDR1 is SGHTA, CDR2 FQGNSA, per germline. The CDR3 protein is CASSLAGGTVFRQYF. In DNA form, the CDR3 reads TGTGCCAGCAGCTTAGCCGGAGGGACCGTGTTTAGGCAGTACTTC.

The chain links TRBV18 to TRBJ2-2; 8 nucleotides match TRBD2. J was trimmed by 3 bases and V by 6 bases; bases with no gene match: 9. The germline V gene encodes CDR1 KGHSH and CDR2 LQKENI. The CDR3 has 16 amino acids. The CDR3: CASSSGGTSYTGELFF. CDR3 coding DNA: TGTGCCAGCTCGTCGGGCGGGACTAGTTACACCGGGGAGCTGTTTTTT.

This rearrangement joins TRBV28 to TRBJ1-5; TRBD1 matches at 9 bases. V shed 5 bases and J 1 base; nucleotides not matched to a gene: 3. There are 15 residues in the CDR3. The germline CDR1 and CDR2 sequences are MDHEN and SYDVKM. The CDR3 reads CASSVTGGSNQPQHF. In DNA form, the CDR3 reads TGTGCCAGCAGTGTTACAGGGGGCAGCAATCAGCCCCAGCATTTT.

The J gene is TRBJ2-3, the V gene TRBV19; D not resolved. The CDR3 has 11 amino acids. CDR1 and CDR2 (germline): LNHDA, SQIVND (reference sequence). Trimming cost V 5 bases and J 6 bases, with 6 bases left between them. The CDR3 region has the DNA TGTGCCAGTAGTCCCGGTGATACGCAGTATTTT. Translation gives CASSPGDTQYF.

This chain joins TRBV19 and TRBJ1-2; a possible D gene is TRBD1 (5 bases). V was shortened by 3 bases and J by 4 bases, with 9 bases between the two germline ends. Germline V gene data show CDR1 as LNHDA and CDR2 as SQIVND (reference sequence). CDR3 size: 13 residues. The CDR3 sequence: CASSISGAYGYTF. CDR3 sequence (DNA): TGTGCCAGTAGTATTTCTGGGGCCTATGGCTACACCTTC.

The gene calls are TRBV28 and TRBJ2-4; D tentatively reads TRBD1 or TRBD2 (5 bases each). CDR3 size: 15 residues. The V end lost 4 bases, the J end lost 5 bases, and 15 bases lay between the germline ends. Germline V gene data show CDR1 as MDHEN and CDR2 as SYDVKM. The CDR3 DNA reads TGTGCCAGCAGTTGGAACGGGACCCCGGAAAACATTCAGTACTTC. Translating gives CASSWNGTPENIQYF.

The genes are TRBV5-4 and TRBJ2-1; no reliable D call. CDR1 is SGHNT and CDR2 is YYREEE in the germline V gene (reference sequence). The V gene lost 4 bases and the J gene lost 2 bases, with 16 bases spanning the gap. The CDR3 covers 16 residues. The CDR3 reads CASSGPQDAAYNEQFF. CDR3 DNA: TGTGCCAGCAGCGGCCCGCAGGACGCGGCCTACAATGAGCAGTTCTTC. The complete variable domain, with remaining parts taken from reference TRBV5-4 and TRBJ2-1, reads ETGVTQSPTHLIKTRGQQVTLRCSSQSGHNTVSWYQQALGQGPQFIFQYYREEENGRGNFPPRFSGLQFPNYSSELNVNALELDDSALYLCASSGPQDAAYNEQFFGPGTRLTVL.

Concerning this clone itself: Other DNA sequences in this specimen translate into the identical CDR3. The rearrangement links TRBV5-1 to TRBJ2-7, with a tentative D call TRBD1 (5 bases). V shed 4 bases and J shed 4 bases, with 6 bases lying between them. Looked up from germline, CDR1 is SGHRS and CDR2 is YFSETQ. The length of the CDR3 is 11 residues. CDR3: CASSQGYEQYF. DNA of the CDR3: TGCGCCAGCAGCCAGGGATACGAGCAGTACTTC.

This clone is a singleton in its sample. V usage is TRBV7-9 and J usage is TRBJ2-1; D gene ambiguous. Trimming took 4 bases from V and 2 from J, leaving 9 bases between them. Per germline, CDR1 SEHNR and CDR2 FQNEAQ (reference sequence). CDR3 length equals 14 residues. CDR3 sequence (DNA): TGTGCCAGCAGCTCCGTTGAGGCCTACAATGAGCAGTTCTTC. It specifies CASSSVEAYNEQFF.

This clone was counted a single time. The chain uses TRBV6-6 and TRBJ2-2; D is undetermined. CDR1 and CDR2 (germline): MNHNY, SVGAGI (reference sequence). CDR3 length equals 12 residues. V shed 6 bases and J shed 3 bases, with 5 bases lying between them. CDR3 protein: CASSHYTGELFF. As DNA, the CDR3 is TGTGCCAGCAGCCACTACACCGGGGAGCTGTTTTTT.

The rearrangement joins TRBV29-1 to TRBJ2-4; D is possibly TRBD1 (6 bases). In germline, CDR1 is SQVTM, CDR2 ANQGSEA. The V and J ends lost 8 bases and 4 bases respectively, with 12 bases between them. There are 12 residues in the CDR3. This chain's CDR3 is CSSQGDKNIQYF. The CDR3 bases are TGCAGCTCACAGGGTGATAAAAACATTCAGTACTTC.

The J gene is TRBJ2-6, the V gene TRBV7-9, with 11 bases identical to TRBD1. Germline loops: CDR1 SEHNR, CDR2 FQNEAQ (reference sequence). Trimming cost V 10 bases and J 0 bases; bases outside gene matches: 8. There are 17 residues in the CDR3. CDR3 nucleotide sequence: TGTGCCACCACAGGGACAGGGGGTTACTCTGGGGCCAACGTCCTGACTTTC. Translated: CATTGTGGYSGANVLTF. The full variable domain, its missing parts supplied by reference TRBV7-9 and TRBJ2-6, is DTGVSQNPRHKITKRGQNVTFRCDPISEHNRLYWYRQTLGQGPEFLTYFQNEAQLEKSRLLSDRFSAERPKGSFSTLEIQRTEQGDSAMYLCATTGTGGYSGANVLTFGAGSRLTVL.

The chain combines TRBV5-6 with TRBJ2-1; 12 bases align to TRBD2. V was clipped by 4 bases and J by 5 bases; unmatched bases: 7. This CDR3 comprises 16 residues. CDR1 is SGHDT and CDR2 is YYEEEE in the germline V gene. In nucleotides, the CDR3 is TGTGCCAGCAGCAGGCGACTAGCGGGAGTGGACAATGAGCAGTTCTTC. It specifies CASSRRLAGVDNEQFF.

The gene calls are TRBV27 and TRBJ1-1; D not certain. V was trimmed by 5 bases and J by 2 bases, leaving 9 bases between them. The germline V gene encodes CDR1 MNHEY and CDR2 SMNVEV (reference sequence). The CDR3 spans 13 residues. For the CDR3, the DNA is TGTGCCAGCAGTCCCTATACCAACACTGAAGCTTTCTTT. This codes for CASSPYTNTEAFF.

The rearrangement joins TRBV5-4 to TRBJ2-2; TRBD1 might be the D (6 bases). This CDR3 has 16 residues. Germline CDR1 SGHNT, CDR2 YYREEE (reference sequence). V lost 2 bases and J 3 bases, leaving 14 bases between the germline ends. The CDR3 is CASSFMVQGYTGELFF. The CDR3 DNA is TGTGCCAGCAGCTTCATGGTCCAGGGGTACACCGGGGAGCTGTTTTTT.

This chain uses TRBV6-5 with TRBJ1-4, with TRBD1 identical over 7 bases. The trim removed 4 bases at V and 8 bases at J, leaving 13 bases unmatched. Per the germline V gene, CDR1 is MNHEY and CDR2 is SVGAGI. The CDR3 runs 16 residues. The CDR3 DNA follows: TGTGCCAGCAGTTCCCCCAGACAGGGCCAGTGGGAAAAACTGTTTTTT. This translates into CASSSPRQGQWEKLFF.